One and the same sample provided the 4 T cell receptor beta chains below, sequenced in a study of cytomegalovirus exposure and HLA in healthy donors. The PCR ran on 60 Vbeta and 13 Jbeta primers. The method was immunoSEQ multiplex PCR; TCRdb's version includes in-frame clones alone and lacks a portion of them. Of 150,000 to 200,000 clones listed, roughly 72% are singletons. The material sequenced was PBMCs. The receptors here all came from a man aged 25-40 years in good health and CMV-seronegative.

The V gene is TRBV6-5, the J gene TRBJ2-7; possible D gene TRBD1, 7 bases. Trimming took off 2 bases at V and 0 bases at J, with 14 bases between the two ends. The CDR3 is made up of 16 amino acids. The germline gives CDR1 MNHEY, CDR2 SVGAGI. The CDR3 reads CASSYKSRGASYEQYF. For the CDR3, the DNA is TGTGCCAGCAGTTACAAGTCCAGGGGGGCCTCCTACGAGCAGTACTTC.

The chain couples TRBV27 to TRBJ1-1; weak D call: TRBD1 (5 bases). Germline CDR1 is MNHEY and CDR2 is SMNVEV (reference sequence). The CDR3 has 13 amino acids. Trimming pared 3 bases from V and 3 bases from J, leaving 8 bases between. For the CDR3, the DNA is TGTGCCAGCAGTTTGTGGGGGGACACTGAAGCTTTCTTT. Protein sequence: CASSLWGDTEAFF.

The chain combines TRBV19 with TRBJ2-7; weak D call: TRBD1 (5 bases). Deletions cut 7 bases from V and 1 base from J, with 11 bases between. The length of the CDR3 is 13 residues. CDR1 is LNHDA and CDR2 is SQIVND in the germline V gene (reference sequence). The CDR3 is CASTGRESYEQYF. CDR3 nucleotide sequence: TGTGCCAGTACTGGCAGGGAATCCTACGAGCAGTACTTC. Drawing the rest from reference TRBV19 and TRBJ2-7, the complete variable domain is DGGITQSPKYLFRKEGQNVTLSCEQNLNHDAMYWYRQDPGQGLRLIYYSQIVNDFQKGDIAEGYSVSREKKESFPLTVTSAQKNPTAFYLCASTGRESYEQYFGPGTRLTVT.

This chain uses TRBV7-9 with TRBJ2-5; 8 positions agree with TRBD1. V lost 4 bases and J lost 2; bases outside the gene matches: 9. The length of the CDR3 is 16 residues. Germline loops: CDR1 SEHNR, CDR2 FQNEAQ (reference sequence). This CDR3 reads CASSSTGVGKQETQYF. CDR3 nucleotides: TGTGCCAGCAGCTCGACAGGGGTAGGGAAGCAAGAGACCCAGTACTTC.